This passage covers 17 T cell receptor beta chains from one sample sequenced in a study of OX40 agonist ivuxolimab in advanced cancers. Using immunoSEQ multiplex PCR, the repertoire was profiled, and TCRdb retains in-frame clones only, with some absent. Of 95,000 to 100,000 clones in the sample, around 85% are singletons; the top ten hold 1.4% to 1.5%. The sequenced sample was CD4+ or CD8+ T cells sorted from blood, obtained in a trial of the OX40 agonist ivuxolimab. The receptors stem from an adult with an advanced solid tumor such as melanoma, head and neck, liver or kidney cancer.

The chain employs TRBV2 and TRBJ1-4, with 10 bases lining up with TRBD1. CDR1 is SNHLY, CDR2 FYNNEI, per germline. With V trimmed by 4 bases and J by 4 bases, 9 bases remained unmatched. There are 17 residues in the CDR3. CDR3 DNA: TGTGCCAGCAGTGCGGGACAGGGGCCCAGGGGTAATGAAAAACTGTTTTTT. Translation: CASSAGQGPRGNEKLFF.

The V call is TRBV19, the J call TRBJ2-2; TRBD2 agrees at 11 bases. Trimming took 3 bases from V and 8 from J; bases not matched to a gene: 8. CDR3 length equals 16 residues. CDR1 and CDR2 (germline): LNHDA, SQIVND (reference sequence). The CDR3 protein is CASSMGTTSGRGELFF. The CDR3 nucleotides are TGTGCCAGTAGTATGGGGACAACTAGCGGGAGAGGGGAGCTGTTTTTT.

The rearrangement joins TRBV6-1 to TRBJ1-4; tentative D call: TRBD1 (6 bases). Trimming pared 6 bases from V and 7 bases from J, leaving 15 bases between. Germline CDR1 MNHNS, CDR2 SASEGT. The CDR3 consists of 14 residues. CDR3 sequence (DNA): TGTGCCAGCAGCGCTCCCATCAGGGGTGAAAAACTGTTTTTT. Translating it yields CASSAPIRGEKLFF.

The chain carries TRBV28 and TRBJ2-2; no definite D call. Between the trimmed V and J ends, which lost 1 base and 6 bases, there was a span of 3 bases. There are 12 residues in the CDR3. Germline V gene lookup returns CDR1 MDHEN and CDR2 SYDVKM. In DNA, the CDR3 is TGTGCCAGCAGTTTATCACCCGGGGAGCTGTTTTTT. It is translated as CASSLSPGELFF.

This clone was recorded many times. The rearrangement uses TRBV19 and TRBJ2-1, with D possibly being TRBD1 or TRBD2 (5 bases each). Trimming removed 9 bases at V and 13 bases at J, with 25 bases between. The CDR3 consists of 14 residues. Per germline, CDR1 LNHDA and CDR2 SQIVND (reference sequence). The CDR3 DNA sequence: TGTGCCAGCGGTTCTCCGTCTGGGGGATCGAAACAGTTCTTC. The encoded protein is CASGSPSGGSKQFF.

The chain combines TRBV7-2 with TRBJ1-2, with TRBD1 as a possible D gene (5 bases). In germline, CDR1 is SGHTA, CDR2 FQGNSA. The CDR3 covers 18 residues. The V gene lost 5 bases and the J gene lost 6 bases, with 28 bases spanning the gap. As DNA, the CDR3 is TGTGCCAGCAGCATGAGAGCTGCCTCCGGGGCGAGAGGACATGGCTACACCTTC. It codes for CASSMRAASGARGHGYTF.

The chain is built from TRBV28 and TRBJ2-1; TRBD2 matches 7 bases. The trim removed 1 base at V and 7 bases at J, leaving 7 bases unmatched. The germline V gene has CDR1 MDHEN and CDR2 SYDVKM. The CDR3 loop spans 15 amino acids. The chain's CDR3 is CASSLFGLAANEQFF. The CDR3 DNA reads TGTGCCAGCAGTTTATTTGGGCTAGCGGCTAATGAGCAGTTCTTC.

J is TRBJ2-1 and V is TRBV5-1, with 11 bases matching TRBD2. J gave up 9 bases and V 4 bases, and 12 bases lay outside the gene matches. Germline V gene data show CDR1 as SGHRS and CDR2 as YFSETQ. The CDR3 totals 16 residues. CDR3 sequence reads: CASSGRLAGTLGEQFF. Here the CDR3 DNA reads TGCGCCAGCAGCGGAAGACTAGCGGGAACCCTAGGTGAGCAGTTCTTC.

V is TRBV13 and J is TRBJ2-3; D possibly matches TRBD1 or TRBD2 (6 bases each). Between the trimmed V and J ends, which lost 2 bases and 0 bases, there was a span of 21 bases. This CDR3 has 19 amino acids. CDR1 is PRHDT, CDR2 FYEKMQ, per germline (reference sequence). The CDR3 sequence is CASSLIRGGGGTSTDTQYF. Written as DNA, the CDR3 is TGTGCCAGCAGCTTAATTCGCGGCGGAGGGGGAACTAGCACAGATACGCAGTATTTT.

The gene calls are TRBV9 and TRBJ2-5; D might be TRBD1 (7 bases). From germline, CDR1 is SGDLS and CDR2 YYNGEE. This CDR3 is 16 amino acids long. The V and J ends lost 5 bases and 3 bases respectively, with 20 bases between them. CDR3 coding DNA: TGTGCCAGCAGTCCCGGGGCGGGGCAGGGGGAAGAGACCCAGTACTTC. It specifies CASSPGAGQGEETQYF.

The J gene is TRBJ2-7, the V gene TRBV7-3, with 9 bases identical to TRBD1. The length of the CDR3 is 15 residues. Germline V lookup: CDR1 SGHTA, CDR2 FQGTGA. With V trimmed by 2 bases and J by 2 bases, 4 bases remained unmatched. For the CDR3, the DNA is TGTGCCAGCAGCTTACAACAGGGGGCGACCTACGAGCAGTACTTC. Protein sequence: CASSLQQGATYEQYF.

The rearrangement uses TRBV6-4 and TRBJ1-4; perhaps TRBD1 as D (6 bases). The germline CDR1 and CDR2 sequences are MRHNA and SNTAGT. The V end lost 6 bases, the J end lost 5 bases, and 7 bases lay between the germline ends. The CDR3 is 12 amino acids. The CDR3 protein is CASRDRNEKLFF. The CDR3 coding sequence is TGTGCCAGCAGGGACAGAAATGAAAAACTGTTTTTT.

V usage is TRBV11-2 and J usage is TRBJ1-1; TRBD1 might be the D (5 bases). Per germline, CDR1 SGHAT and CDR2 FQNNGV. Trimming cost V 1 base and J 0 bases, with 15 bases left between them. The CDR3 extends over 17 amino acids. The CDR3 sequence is CASSLARGVRMNTEAFF. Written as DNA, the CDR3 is TGTGCCAGCAGCTTAGCCCGGGGGGTCCGAATGAACACTGAAGCTTTCTTT.

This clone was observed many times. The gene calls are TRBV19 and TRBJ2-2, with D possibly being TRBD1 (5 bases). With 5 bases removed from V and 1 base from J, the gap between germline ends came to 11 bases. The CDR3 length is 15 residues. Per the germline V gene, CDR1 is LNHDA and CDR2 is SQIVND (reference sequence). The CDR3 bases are TGTGCCAGTAGTTGGGGCAGGCTGAACACCGGGGAGCTGTTTTTT. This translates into CASSWGRLNTGELFF.

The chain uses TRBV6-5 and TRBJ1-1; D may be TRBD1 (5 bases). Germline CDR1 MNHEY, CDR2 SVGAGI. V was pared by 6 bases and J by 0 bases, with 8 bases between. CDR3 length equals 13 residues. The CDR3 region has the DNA TGTGCCAGCAGCACAGGCATGAACACTGAAGCTTTCTTT. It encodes CASSTGMNTEAFF.

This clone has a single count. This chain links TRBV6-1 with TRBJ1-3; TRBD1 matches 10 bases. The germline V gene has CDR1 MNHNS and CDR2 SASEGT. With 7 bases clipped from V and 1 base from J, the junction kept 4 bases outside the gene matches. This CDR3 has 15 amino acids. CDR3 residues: CASKPGQGSGNTIYF. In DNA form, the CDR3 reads TGTGCCAGCAAACCGGGACAGGGGTCTGGAAACACCATATATTTT.

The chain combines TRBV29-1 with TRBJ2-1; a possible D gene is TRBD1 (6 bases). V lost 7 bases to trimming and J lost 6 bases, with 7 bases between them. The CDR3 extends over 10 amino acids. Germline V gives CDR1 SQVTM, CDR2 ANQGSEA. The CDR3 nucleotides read TGCAGCGCAGGGGCCAATGAGCAGTTCTTC. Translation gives CSAGANEQFF.